This is a list of T cell receptor beta chains from one sample in a study of shared clonotypes between healthy human individuals. Sequenced by immunoSEQ multiplex PCR; TCRdb stores in-frame clones only, minus some. The table has fewer than 2.5 million clones, 80% to 95% seen once. Sequencing was done on a sample of naive CD4+ T cells from PBMCs. The receptors come from a young man in good health. Some clones in this sample may be carry-over from other donors' samples. The CDR3 runs from the conserved cysteine through the conserved F or W. The D gene is left open where the match is weak. Some rows mark clone size as missing; the rest say once, few, many or name a class of expanded clone.

>TRBJ1-1|-|TRBV4-3|-
TGCGCCAGCAGCCAAGTATCCGGGAACACTGAAGCTTTCTTT
CASSQVSGNTEAFF
>TRBJ2-1|-|TRBV6-5|once
TGTGCCAGCAGTTACTCGAGTAACTGGTTCGACAATGAGCAGTTCTTC
CASSYSSNWFDNEQFF
>TRBJ2-7|-|TRBV5-1|-
TGCGCCAGCAGCTTGGCGTCAGGGGGGTACGAGCAGTACTTC
CASSLASGGYEQYF
>TRBJ2-1|TRBD2|TRBV2|-
TGTGCCAGCAGGGGACTAGCGCCTGAGGGGTACAATGAGCAGTTCTTC
CASRGLAPEGYNEQFF
>TRBJ1-5|-|TRBV29-1|-
TGCAGCGTTGTCGCAGGCAATCAGCCCCAGCATTTT
CSVVAGNQPQHF
>TRBJ2-5|TRBD2|TRBV18|-
TGTGCCAGCTCAGTACGAGCGGGAGGGCCTCCAGAGACCCAGTACTTC
CASSVRAGGPPETQYF
>TRBJ2-1|-|TRBV5-6|-
TGTGCCAGCAGCTTCGTTAACAGGGAGGCCAATGAGCAGTTCTTC
CASSFVNREANEQFF
>TRBJ2-5|TRBD1|TRBV2|once
TGTGCCAGCGGGACAGGGTACGGAGAGACCCAGTACTTC
CASGTGYGETQYF
>TRBJ2-7|-|TRBV19|-
TGTGCCAGTAGTACCTCCTGGACTGGCGAGCAGTACTTC
CASSTSWTGEQYF
>TRBJ2-3|-|TRBV5-1|-
TGCGCCAGCAGCCCTCTGGCCACAGATACGCAGTATTTT
CASSPLATDTQYF
>TRBJ1-3|-|TRBV7-2|once
TGTGCCAGCAGCTCCCAACCCTCTGGAAACACCATATATTTT
CASSSQPSGNTIYF
>TRBJ1-2|-|TRBV29-1|-
TGCAGCGCCCGGACTGCCACCTATGGCTACACCTTC
CSARTATYGYTF
>TRBJ2-1|TRBD2|TRBV5-1|-
TGCGCCAGCGCACCTCGGACTAGCGGGTACAATGAGCAGTTCTTC
CASAPRTSGYNEQFF
>TRBJ2-2|-|TRBV5-1|-
TGCGCCAGCAAGGGTAATAGGGAGCTGTTTTTT
CASKGNRELFF
>TRBJ2-5|-|TRBV28|-
TGTGCCAGCAGTGGGGACTTACCCCGGGGGACCCAGTACTTC
CASSGDLPRGTQYF
>TRBJ1-5|-|TRBV27|-
TGTGCCAGCAGTTTAACGGGGCGTCGCAATCAGCCCCAGCATTTT
CASSLTGRRNQPQHF
>TRBJ2-1|TRBD2|TRBV7-9|-
TGTGCCAGCAGCTTAGGCGAAGTAGCGGGAGGGCTCTATGAGCAGTTCTTC
CASSLGEVAGGLYEQFF
>TRBJ2-4|-|TRBV2|-
TGTGCCAGCAGTGAAGTTTACACCGGGGCCAAAAACATTCAGTACTTC
CASSEVYTGAKNIQYF
>TRBJ2-7|TRBD2|TRBV28|-
TGTGCCAGCATAGGGAGGGACGAGCAGTACTTC
CASIGRDEQYF
>TRBJ2-5|-|TRBV23-1|-
TGCGCCAGCAGTATTGATCACCCTAGGGGGGAGACCCAGTACTTC
CASSIDHPRGETQYF
>TRBJ1-1|TRBD1|TRBV6-5|-
TGTGCCAGCGGACTACTTACAGGGGGCGGCACTGAAGCTTTCTTT
CASGLLTGGGTEAFF
>TRBJ2-7|-|TRBV19|-
TGTGCGGGAGAAAAGACAGCTTACTACGAGCAGTACTTC
CAGEKTAYYEQYF
>TRBJ1-4|TRBD1|TRBV7-9|-
TGTGCCAGCAGCTTAAGTCAGGGGGATGAAAAACTGTTTTTT
CASSLSQGDEKLFF
>TRBJ1-6|TRBD1|TRBV7-2|-
TGTGCCAGCAGCCTACTAACAGGGGGCCGTTCACCCCTCCACTTT
CASSLLTGGRSPLHF
>TRBJ1-2|TRBD1|TRBV5-1|-
TGCGCCAGCAGCCTAGGACAGGGCTCCTATGGCTACACCTTC
CASSLGQGSYGYTF
>TRBJ2-5|-|TRBV7-2|-
TGTGCCAGCAGCTTAGGACCAGAGACCCAGTACTTC
CASSLGPETQYF
>TRBJ2-5|-|TRBV5-1|-
TGCGCCAGCAGCTTGCGGGGAGACCAAGAGACCCAGTACTTC
CASSLRGDQETQYF
>TRBJ2-7|TRBD2|TRBV6-1|-
TGTGCCAGCAGCTCTAGCGGGAGGGCCTCGTCCGAGCAGTACTTC
CASSSSGRASSEQYF
>TRBJ1-5|TRBD1|TRBV29-1|-
TGCAGCGTCCGCGGGACAGGCGATAGCAATCAGCCCCAGCATTTT
CSVRGTGDSNQPQHF
>TRBJ2-1|TRBD1|TRBV6-1|-
TGTGCCAGCAGTGAGACAGGGGGCGGCAATGAGCAGTTCTTC
CASSETGGGNEQFF
>TRBJ2-7|-|TRBV2|-
TGTGCCAGGGGGGGAGCTAGCTCGGACGAGCAGTACTTC
CARGGASSDEQYF
>TRBJ2-5|TRBD1|TRBV10-3|-
TGTGCCATCAGTGAGACACAGGGGGCCCCCCAAGAGACCCAGTACTTC
CAISETQGAPQETQYF
>TRBJ1-5|TRBD1|TRBV19|-
TGTGCCAGTAGTTCCCGGACAGGGAGGGTAGGGAATCAGCCCCAGCATTTT
CASSSRTGRVGNQPQHF
>TRBJ1-1|TRBD1|TRBV5-1|-
TGCGCCAGCAGCTCGGGACAGGGGATGAACACTGAAGCTTTCTTT
CASSSGQGMNTEAFF
>TRBJ1-1|-|TRBV25-1|few
TGTGCCAGCAGTGGAGGGGTCACTGAAGCTTTCTTT
CASSGGVTEAFF